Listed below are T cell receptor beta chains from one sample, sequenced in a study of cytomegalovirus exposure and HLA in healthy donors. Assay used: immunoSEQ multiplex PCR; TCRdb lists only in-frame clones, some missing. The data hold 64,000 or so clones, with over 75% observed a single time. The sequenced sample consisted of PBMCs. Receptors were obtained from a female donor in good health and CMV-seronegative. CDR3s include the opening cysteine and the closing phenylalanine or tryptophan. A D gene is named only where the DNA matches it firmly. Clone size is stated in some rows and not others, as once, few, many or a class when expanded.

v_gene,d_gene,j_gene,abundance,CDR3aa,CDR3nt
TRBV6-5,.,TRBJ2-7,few,CASSQAGNTHEQYF,TGTGCCAGCAGCCAGGCAGGGAACACCCACGAGCAGTACTTC
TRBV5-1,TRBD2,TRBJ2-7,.,CASSDPGGSYEQYF,TGCGCCAGCTCCGATCCGGGAGGGTCCTACGAGCAGTACTTC
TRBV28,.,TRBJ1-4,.,CASSLPQANEKLFF,TGTGCCAGCAGTTTACCCCAGGCTAATGAAAAACTGTTTTTT
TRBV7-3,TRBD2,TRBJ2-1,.,CASSLGLAGAKDEQFF,TGTGCCAGCAGCTTAGGCCTAGCGGGGGCGAAGGATGAGCAGTTCTTC
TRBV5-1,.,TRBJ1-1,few,CATWGPLNTEAFF,TGCGCCACCTGGGGCCCACTGAACACTGAAGCTTTCTTT
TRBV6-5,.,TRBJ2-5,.,CASSTQLVQETQYF,TGTGCCAGCAGCACTCAACTAGTGCAAGAGACCCAGTACTTC
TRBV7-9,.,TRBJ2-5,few,CASSFDGMRETQYF,TGTGCCAGCAGCTTTGACGGGATGAGAGAGACCCAGTACTTC
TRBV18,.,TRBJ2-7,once,CASSQVTGTSPYEQYF,TGTGCCAGCTCCCAAGTGACCGGGACAAGTCCCTACGAGCAGTACTTC
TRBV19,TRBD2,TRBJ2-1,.,CASNTGLANYNEQFF,TGTGCCAGTAATACAGGACTAGCTAACTACAATGAGCAGTTCTTC
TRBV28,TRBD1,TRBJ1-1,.,CASSAGGSSGTEAFF,TGTGCCAGCAGTGCAGGGGGCTCCTCCGGGACTGAAGCTTTCTTT
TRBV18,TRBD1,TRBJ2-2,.,CASSADRDGELFF,TGTGCCAGCTCAGCCGACAGGGACGGGGAGCTGTTTTTT
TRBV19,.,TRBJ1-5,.,CASSRQKQYSNQPQHF,TGTGCCAGTAGCCGACAAAAACAGTATAGCAATCAGCCCCAGCATTTT
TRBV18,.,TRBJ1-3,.,CASSPESSGNTIYF,TGTGCCAGCTCACCAGAGAGCTCTGGAAACACCATATATTTT
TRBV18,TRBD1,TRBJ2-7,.,CASSLAGTAYEQYF,TGTGCCAGCTCACTCGCCGGGACAGCCTACGAGCAGTACTTC
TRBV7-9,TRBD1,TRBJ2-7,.,CASSLAGDRAYEQYF,TGTGCCAGCAGCTTAGCGGGGGACAGGGCTTACGAGCAGTACTTC
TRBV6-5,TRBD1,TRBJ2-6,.,CASRTGGSGANVLTF,TGTGCCAGCAGGACAGGGGGCTCTGGGGCCAACGTCCTGACTTTC
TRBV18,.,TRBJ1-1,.,CASSPRANTEAFF,TGTGCCAGCTCACCTAGAGCGAACACTGAAGCTTTCTTT
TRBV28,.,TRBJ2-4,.,CASSPPRAKNIQYF,TGTGCCAGCAGCCCCCCGCGGGCCAAAAACATTCAGTACTTC
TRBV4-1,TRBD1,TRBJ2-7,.,CASSQLGQGSYEQYF,TGCGCCAGCAGCCAACTCGGACAGGGTAGCTACGAGCAGTACTTC
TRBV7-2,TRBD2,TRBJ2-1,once,CASSLALAMNEQFF,TGTGCCAGCAGCTTAGCACTAGCGATGAATGAGCAGTTCTTC
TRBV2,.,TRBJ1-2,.,CASNYASNYGYTF,TGTGCCAGCAATTATGCGTCTAACTATGGCTACACCTTC
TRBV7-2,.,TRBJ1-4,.,CASSSDRPGKLFF,TGTGCCAGCAGCTCAGACAGGCCAGGAAAACTGTTTTTT
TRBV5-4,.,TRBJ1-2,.,CASSLDSYGYTF,TGTGCCAGCAGCTTGGATAGCTATGGCTACACCTTC
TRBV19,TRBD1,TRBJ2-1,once,CASRTGTGGVNEQFF,TGTGCCAGTAGAACCGGGACAGGCGGTGTCAATGAGCAGTTCTTC
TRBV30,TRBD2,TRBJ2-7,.,CAWSLRGGRGEQYF,TGTGCCTGGAGTCTCCGGGGCGGGAGAGGCGAGCAGTACTTC
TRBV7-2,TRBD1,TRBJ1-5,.,CASSSDRGLRTIQPQHF,TGTGCCAGCAGCTCGGACAGGGGATTGAGGACAATTCAGCCCCAGCATTTT
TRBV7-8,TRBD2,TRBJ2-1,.,CASSLVGLGSDEQFF,TGTGCCAGCAGCTTAGTGGGACTAGGATCGGATGAGCAGTTCTTC
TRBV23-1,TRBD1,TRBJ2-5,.,CASSQADRGQETQYF,TGCGCCAGCAGTCAAGCGGACAGGGGGCAAGAGACCCAGTACTTC
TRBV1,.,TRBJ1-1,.,CTSSQKTGSDDNTEAFF,TGCACCAGCAGCCAAAAGACAGGGTCTGATGATAACACTGAAGCTTTCTTT
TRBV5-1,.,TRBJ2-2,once,CASSLISSGELFF,TGCGCCAGCAGCCTGATAAGTAGCGGGGAGCTGTTTTTT
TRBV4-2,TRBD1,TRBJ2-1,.,CASSPIGQGSSYNEQFF,TGTGCCAGCAGCCCGATAGGACAGGGAAGCTCCTACAATGAGCAGTTCTTC
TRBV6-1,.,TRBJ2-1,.,CASSQTYYNEQFF,TGTGCCAGCAGCCAGACTTATTACAATGAGCAGTTCTTC
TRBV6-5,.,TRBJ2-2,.,CASSYSSQTGELFF,TGTGCCAGCAGTTACTCGTCCCAGACCGGGGAGCTGTTTTTT
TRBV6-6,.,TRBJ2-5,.,CASRLAETQYF,TGTGCCAGCCGGTTAGCCGAGACCCAGTACTTC
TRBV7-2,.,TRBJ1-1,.,CASSLGPGNTEAFF,TGTGCCAGCAGCTTAGGGCCTGGGAACACTGAAGCTTTCTTT
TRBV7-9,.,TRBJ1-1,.,CSSSTPGVGQAKNTEAFF,TGTTCCAGCAGCACCCCGGGGGTTGGGCAGGCGAAGAACACTGAAGCTTTCTTT
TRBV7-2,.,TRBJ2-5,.,CASSTNREETQYF,TGTGCCAGCAGCACGAACAGGGAAGAGACCCAGTACTTC
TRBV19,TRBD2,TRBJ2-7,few,CASSQRGGAYEQYF,TGTGCCAGTAGTCAGCGGGGGGGGGCCTACGAGCAGTACTTC
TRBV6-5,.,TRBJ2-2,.,CASSYRGELFF,TGTGCCAGCAGTTATAGAGGGGAGCTGTTTTTT
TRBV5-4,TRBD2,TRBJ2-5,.,CASSATSSGVETQYF,TGTGCCAGCAGCGCAACCTCTAGCGGGGTAGAGACCCAGTACTTC
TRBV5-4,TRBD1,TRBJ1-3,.,CASSWGTGSRNTIYF,TGTGCCAGCAGCTGGGGGACAGGGTCAAGAAACACCATATATTTT
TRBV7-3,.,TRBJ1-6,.,CASSLTGAGAGSPLHF,TGTGCCAGCAGCTTAACCGGGGCGGGGGCCGGATCACCCCTCCACTTT
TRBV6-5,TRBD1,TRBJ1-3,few,CASSSTGESGNTIYF,TGTGCCAGCAGTTCGACAGGGGAGAGTGGAAACACCATATATTTT
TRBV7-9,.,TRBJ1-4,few,CASSLVTGFNEKLFF,TGTGCCAGCAGCTTAGTGACGGGATTTAATGAAAAACTGTTTTTT
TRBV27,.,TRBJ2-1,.,CASSFDSQGRNEQFF,TGTGCCAGCAGTTTTGATTCTCAGGGGAGAAATGAGCAGTTCTTC
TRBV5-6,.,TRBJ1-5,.,CASSRRGYDEWNQPQHF,TGTGCCAGCAGCCGGAGAGGGTACGACGAGTGGAATCAGCCCCAGCATTTT
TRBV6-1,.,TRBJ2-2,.,CASYRGGQNTGELFF,TGTGCCAGCTATCGAGGGGGACAGAACACCGGGGAGCTGTTTTTT
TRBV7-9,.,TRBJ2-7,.,CASSLTTGSHEQYF,TGTGCCAGCAGCCTAACCACAGGGTCTCACGAGCAGTACTTC
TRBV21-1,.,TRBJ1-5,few,CASSTGSSDQPQHF,TGTGCCAGCAGCACAGGGTCCTCCGATCAGCCCCAGCATTTT
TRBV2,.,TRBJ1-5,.,CASSVDSPNQPQHF,TGTGCCAGCAGTGTGGACAGCCCGAATCAGCCCCAGCATTTT
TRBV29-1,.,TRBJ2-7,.,CSVASGGRRSYEQYF,TGCAGCGTGGCCTCCGGGGGACGGAGGTCCTACGAGCAGTACTTC
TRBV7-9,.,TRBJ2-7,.,CASSLVRSYEQYF,TGTGCCAGCAGCTTAGTTAGATCCTACGAGCAGTACTTC
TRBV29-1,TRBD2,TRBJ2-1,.,CSVALAGGPASYNEQFF,TGCAGCGTTGCTCTAGCGGGGGGACCAGCCTCCTACAATGAGCAGTTCTTC
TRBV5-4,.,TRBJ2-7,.,CASSSPGSYEQYF,TGTGCCAGCAGCAGTCCGGGCTCCTACGAGCAGTACTTC
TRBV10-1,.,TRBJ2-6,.,CASRSFLAFPLSGANVLTF,TGCGCCAGCAGATCCTTTCTAGCGTTCCCTCTCTCTGGGGCCAACGTCCTGACTTTC
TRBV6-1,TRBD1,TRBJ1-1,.,CASSGTQGATEAFF,TGTGCCAGCAGCGGAACTCAGGGGGCGACTGAAGCTTTCTTT
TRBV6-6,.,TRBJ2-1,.,CASSYGGVGNEQFF,TGTGCCAGCAGTTACGGGGGCGTAGGGAATGAGCAGTTCTTC